Given below is one T cell receptor (beta chain) in context. This specimen comes from a study of blood T cell repertoires in COVID-19. Study at large: Acute and convalescent COVID-19 samples came from the United States, Italy and Spain.

TCRdb keeps only in-frame clones here, not all; method: immunoSEQ multiplex PCR. The sample includes about 200,000 clones, 85% to 90% of them seen just once. This CDR3 contains 15 residues. Trimming cost V 8 bases and J 4 bases; bases outside gene matches: 11. The germline gives CDR1 MNHEY, CDR2 SMNVEV (reference sequence). The chain uses TRBV27 and TRBJ1-2; the match to TRBD1 covers 9 bases. The sequence came from a man between 40 and 49 years old with active or convalescent COVID-19. Sequencing was performed on peripheral blood. CDR3 DNA sequence: TGTGCCAGCGCCATACCGGGACAGGGTTTCTATGGCTACACCTTC. Its translation: CASAIPGQGFYGYTF.